Following are 17 T cell receptor beta chains from one sample sequenced in a study of T cell responses to AZD1222 COVID-19 vaccine. Sequencing used immunoSEQ multiplex PCR; TCRdb keeps in-frame clones, though not all of them. Of about 190,000 clones listed, under 95% are singletons. The starting material was peripheral blood, obtained on day 0 of AZD1222 vaccination. The receptors shown here come from an adult in good health.

The V call is TRBV18, the J call TRBJ2-1; D is perhaps TRBD2 (5 bases). CDR1 KGHSH and CDR2 LQKENI come from the germline V gene. The CDR3 is 16 residues long. The germline V and J ends were trimmed by 2 bases and 5 bases, with 16 bases remaining between them. CDR3 protein: CASSPSAFGVNNEQFF. The CDR3 DNA reads as TGTGCCAGCTCACCATCTGCTTTCGGGGTTAACAATGAGCAGTTCTTC.

V is TRBV7-3 and J is TRBJ2-7; D call uncertain. This CDR3 region has 14 residues. The V gene's germline CDR1 is SGHTA and CDR2 FQGTGA. Between the trimmed V and J ends, which lost 0 bases and 9 bases, there was a span of 15 bases. CDR3: CASSLTPEGAVQYF. The DNA of the CDR3 is TGTGCCAGCAGCTTAACCCCGGAAGGCGCGGTGCAGTACTTC.

The chain carries TRBV19 and TRBJ2-3; 12 bases map to TRBD2. The V gene end was trimmed by 6 bases and the J gene end by 0 bases; junction bases not matched to a gene: 4. The length of the CDR3 is 16 residues. Looked up from germline, CDR1 is LNHDA and CDR2 is SQIVND (reference sequence). CDR3 coding DNA: TGTGCCAGTAGAGAACTAGCGGGGGGCAGCACAGATACGCAGTATTTT. Amino acids: CASRELAGGSTDTQYF.

The V gene is TRBV19, the J gene TRBJ2-3; D tentatively fits TRBD1 or TRBD2 (5 bases each). Trimming shortened V by 8 bases and J by 0 bases, and 12 bases separated the two germline ends. CDR1 and CDR2 (germline): LNHDA, SQIVND (reference sequence). This CDR3 comprises 14 residues. CDR3 sequence reads: CASERDGSTDTQYF. As DNA, the CDR3 is TGTGCCAGTGAAAGGGACGGAAGCACAGATACGCAGTATTTT.

The V gene is TRBV9, the J gene TRBJ1-5; 7 nucleotides align to TRBD1. This CDR3 has 15 residues. Trimming removed 4 bases from V and 4 bases from J; junction bases left unmatched: 8. Germline V gene sequence: CDR1 SGDLS, CDR2 YYNGEE. The DNA of the CDR3 is TGTGCCAGCAGCCCAAGTGCAGGGGGGAATCAGCCCCAGCATTTT. As protein: CASSPSAGGNQPQHF.

Worth noting for this clone: One junction end disagrees with the germline gene, perhaps due to a read error. This rearrangement joins TRBV2 to TRBJ1-6; D is possibly TRBD1 (5 bases). Per germline, CDR1 SNHLY and CDR2 FYNNEI. This CDR3 comprises 13 residues. The CDR3 coding sequence is TGTGCCAGCAGTGGGATCTTGGGGGGAGAACAAGAATTT. Its translation is CASSGILGGEQEF.

In its sample, this clone was seen once. The chain couples TRBV5-1 to TRBJ2-3, with D perhaps matching TRBD1 (5 bases). Germline assignment: CDR1 SGHRS and CDR2 YFSETQ. The V gene lost 0 bases and the J gene lost 6 bases, with 11 bases spanning the gap. The CDR3 loop spans 14 amino acids. This chain's CDR3 is CASSLEGRRDTQYF. The CDR3, as DNA: TGCGCCAGCAGCTTGGAGGGGCGCAGGGATACGCAGTATTTT.

V and J are TRBV7-6 and TRBJ2-5, with 10 bases identical to TRBD1. Germline V gene sequence: CDR1 SGHVS, CDR2 FNYEAQ. Trimming removed 4 bases from V and 0 bases from J; junction bases left unmatched: 5. This CDR3 comprises 16 residues. The CDR3 nucleotides read TGTGCCAGCAGCTGGGGACAGGGGACCTACCAAGAGACCCAGTACTTC. This sequence encodes CASSWGQGTYQETQYF.

The rearrangement joins TRBV13 to TRBJ2-6; D may be TRBD1 (6 bases). Germline V CDR1 and CDR2: PRHDT, FYEKMQ (reference sequence). CDR3 size: 15 residues. The ends were cut back, 5 bases at V and 2 bases at J, with 10 bases in the middle. The CDR3 is CASSPTGTGANVLTF. CDR3 bases: TGTGCCAGCAGCCCCACAGGGACTGGGGCCAACGTCCTGACTTTC.

V is TRBV18 and J is TRBJ1-5, with D possibly TRBD1 on 5 matching bases. Trimming pared 2 bases from V and 9 bases from J, leaving 8 bases between. The CDR3 totals 12 residues. Germline V gene lookup returns CDR1 KGHSH and CDR2 LQKENI. This CDR3 reads CASSPDQGPQHF. In nucleotides, the CDR3 is TGTGCCAGCTCACCAGACCAGGGGCCCCAGCATTTT.

The chain carries TRBV15 and TRBJ2-7; no clear D gene. Germline CDR1 is LNHNV and CDR2 is YYDKDF (reference sequence). V shed 0 bases and J shed 0 bases, with 9 bases lying between them. The CDR3 contains 15 residues. The CDR3 DNA reads TGTGCCACCAGCAGAGATTTATCAGGCTCCTACGAGCAGTACTTC. Its protein product is CATSRDLSGSYEQYF.

The V call is TRBV18, the J call TRBJ1-5; 7 nucleotides align to TRBD1. Germline V gives CDR1 KGHSH, CDR2 LQKENI. The CDR3 runs 15 residues. V shed 6 bases and J 1 base; nucleotides not matched to a gene: 6. CDR3 in DNA: TGTGCCAGCTCTCCCGGGACAGCCAGCAATCAGCCCCAGCATTTT. It translates to CASSPGTASNQPQHF.

DNA for the CDR3: TGTGCCAGCAGCTTGCGGCTAGCGGAGAGGTACAATGAGCAGTTCTTC. It encodes CASSLRLAERYNEQFF. The V and J genes are TRBV13 and TRBJ2-1, with TRBD2 identical over 7 bases. The CDR3 is made up of 16 amino acids. Losses at the gene ends were 3 bases for V and 4 bases for J; bases not matched to a gene: 9. CDR1 is PRHDT and CDR2 is FYEKMQ in the germline V gene (reference sequence).

The chain has TRBV21-1 and TRBJ1-4; the table's D call of TRBD1 was not tested on the DNA. TRBV21-1 is a known pseudogene. The CDR3 has 16 amino acids. The CDR3 sequence: CASSNNDRGGFEKLFF. CDR3 nucleotides: TGTGCCAGCAGCAATAACGACAGGGGTGGATTTGAAAAACTGTTTTTT.

The sample holds one count of this clone. This chain links TRBV5-1 with TRBJ1-1, with TRBD1 matching over 7 bases. J lost 1 base, V lost 2 bases, and 2 bases had no gene match. Germline values: CDR1 SGHRS, CDR2 YFSETQ. The CDR3 has 14 residues. This chain's CDR3 is CASSFRTGNTEAFF. In nucleotides, the CDR3 is TGCGCCAGCAGCTTTCGGACAGGGAACACTGAAGCTTTCTTT.

J is TRBJ1-1 and V is TRBV7-9, with a possible D match to TRBD1 (6 bases). Per the germline V gene, CDR1 is SEHNR and CDR2 is FQNEAQ (reference sequence). The CDR3 sequence is 15 residues long. The germline V and J ends were trimmed by 0 bases and 11 bases, with 19 bases remaining between them. The CDR3 DNA is TGTGCCAGCAGCTTAGCGGGGGGGCTGCAAGTCGCGGCTTTCTTT. Its protein product is CASSLAGGLQVAAFF.

The V gene is TRBV7-2, the J gene TRBJ2-1, with D possibly TRBD2 on 6 matching bases. This CDR3 has 15 amino acids. Per the germline V gene, CDR1 is SGHTA and CDR2 is FQGNSA. V shed 5 bases and J shed 9 bases, with 20 bases lying between them. The CDR3 here is CASSLHTGTGTEQFF. Here the CDR3 DNA reads TGTGCCAGCAGCCTACACACGGGGACTGGTACTGAGCAGTTCTTC.